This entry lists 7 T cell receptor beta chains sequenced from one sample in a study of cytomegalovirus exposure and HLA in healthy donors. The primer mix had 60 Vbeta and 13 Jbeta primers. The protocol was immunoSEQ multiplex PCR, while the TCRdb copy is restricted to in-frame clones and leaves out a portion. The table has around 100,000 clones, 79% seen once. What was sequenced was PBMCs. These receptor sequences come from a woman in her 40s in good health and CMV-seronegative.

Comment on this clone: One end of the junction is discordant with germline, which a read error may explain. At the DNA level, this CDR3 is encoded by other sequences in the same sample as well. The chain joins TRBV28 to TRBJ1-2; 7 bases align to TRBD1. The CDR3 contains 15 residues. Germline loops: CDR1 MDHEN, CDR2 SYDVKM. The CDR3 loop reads CASRGDRGSDYGYTF. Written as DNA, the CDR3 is TGCGCCAGCAGAGGGGACAGAGGTTCGGACTATGGCTACACCTTC.

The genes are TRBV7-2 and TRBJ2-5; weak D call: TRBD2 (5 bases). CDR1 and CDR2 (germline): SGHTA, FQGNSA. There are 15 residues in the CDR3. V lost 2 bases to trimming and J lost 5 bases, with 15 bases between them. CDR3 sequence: CASSLMLQGGETQYF. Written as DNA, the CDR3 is TGTGCCAGCAGCTTAATGCTTCAAGGCGGGGAGACCCAGTACTTC.

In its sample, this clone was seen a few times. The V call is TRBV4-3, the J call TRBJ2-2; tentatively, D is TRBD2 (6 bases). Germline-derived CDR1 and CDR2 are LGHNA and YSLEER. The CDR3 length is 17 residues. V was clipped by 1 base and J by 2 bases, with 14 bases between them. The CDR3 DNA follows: TGCGCCAGCAGCCAAGGGGTCCACGGGAGCAACACCGGGGAGCTGTTTTTT. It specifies CASSQGVHGSNTGELFF.

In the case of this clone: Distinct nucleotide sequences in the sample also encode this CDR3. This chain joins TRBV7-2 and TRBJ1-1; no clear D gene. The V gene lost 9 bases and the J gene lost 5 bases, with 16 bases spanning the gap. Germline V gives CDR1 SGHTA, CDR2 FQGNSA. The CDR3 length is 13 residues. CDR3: CASRPFTGTEAFF. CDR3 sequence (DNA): TGTGCCAGTCGACCCTTTACGGGAACTGAAGCTTTCTTT.

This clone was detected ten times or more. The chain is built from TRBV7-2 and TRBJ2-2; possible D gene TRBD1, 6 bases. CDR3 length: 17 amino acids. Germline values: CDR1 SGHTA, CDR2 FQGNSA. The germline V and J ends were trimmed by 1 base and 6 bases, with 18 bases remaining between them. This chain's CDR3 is CASSLGSAPEGAGELFF. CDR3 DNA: TGTGCCAGCAGCTTAGGTAGCGCTCCAGAGGGGGCCGGGGAGCTGTTTTTT.

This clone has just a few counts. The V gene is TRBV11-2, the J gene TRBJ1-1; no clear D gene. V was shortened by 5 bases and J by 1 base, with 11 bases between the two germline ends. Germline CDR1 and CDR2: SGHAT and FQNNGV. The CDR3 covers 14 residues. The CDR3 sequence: CASSTRRGNTEAFF. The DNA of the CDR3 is TGTGCCAGCAGCACCCGGAGAGGGAACACTGAAGCTTTCTTT.

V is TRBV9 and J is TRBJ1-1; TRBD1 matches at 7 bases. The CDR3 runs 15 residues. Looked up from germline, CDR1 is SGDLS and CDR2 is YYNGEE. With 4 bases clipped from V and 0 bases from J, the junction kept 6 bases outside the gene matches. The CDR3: CASSLQTGMNTEAFF. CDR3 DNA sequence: TGTGCCAGCAGCCTACAGACAGGGATGAACACTGAAGCTTTCTTT. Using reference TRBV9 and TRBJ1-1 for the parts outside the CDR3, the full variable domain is DSGVTQTPKHLITATGQRVTLRCSPRSGDLSVYWYQQSLDQGLQFLIQYYNGEERAKGNILERFSAQQFPDLHSELNLSSLELGDSALYFCASSLQTGMNTEAFFGQGTRLTVV.